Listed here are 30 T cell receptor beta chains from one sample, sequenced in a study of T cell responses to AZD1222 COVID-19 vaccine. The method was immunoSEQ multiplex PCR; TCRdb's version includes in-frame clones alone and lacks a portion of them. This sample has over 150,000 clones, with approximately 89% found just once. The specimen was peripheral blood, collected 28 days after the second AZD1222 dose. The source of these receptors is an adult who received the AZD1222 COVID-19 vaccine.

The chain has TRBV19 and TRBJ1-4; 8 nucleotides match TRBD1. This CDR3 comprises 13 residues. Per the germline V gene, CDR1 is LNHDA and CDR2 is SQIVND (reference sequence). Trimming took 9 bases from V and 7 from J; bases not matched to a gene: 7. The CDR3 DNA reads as TGTGCCAGCTCTCGGACAGGGATTGAAAAACTGTTTTTT. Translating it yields CASSRTGIEKLFF.

The CDR3 bases are TGTGCCAGCGGGTACGAGCAGTACTTC. This codes for CASGYEQYF. The chain uses TRBV28 and TRBJ2-7; D gene ambiguous. The germline V and J ends were trimmed by 8 bases and 4 bases, with 3 bases remaining between them. CDR3 length: 9 amino acids. Germline V CDR1 and CDR2: MDHEN, SYDVKM.

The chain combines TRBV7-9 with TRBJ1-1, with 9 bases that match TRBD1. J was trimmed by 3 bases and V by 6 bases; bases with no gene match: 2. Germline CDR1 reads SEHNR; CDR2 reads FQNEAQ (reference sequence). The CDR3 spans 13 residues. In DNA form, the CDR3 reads TGTGCCAGCAGACAGGGGGCCGACACTGAAGCTTTCTTT. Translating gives CASRQGADTEAFF.

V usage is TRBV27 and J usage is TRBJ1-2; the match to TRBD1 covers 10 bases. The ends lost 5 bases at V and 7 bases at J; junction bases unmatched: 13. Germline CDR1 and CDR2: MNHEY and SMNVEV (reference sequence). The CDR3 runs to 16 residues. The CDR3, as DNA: TGTGCCAGCAGTCCCTCCCCGGGACAGGGGATTTCTGGCTACACCTTC. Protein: CASSPSPGQGISGYTF.

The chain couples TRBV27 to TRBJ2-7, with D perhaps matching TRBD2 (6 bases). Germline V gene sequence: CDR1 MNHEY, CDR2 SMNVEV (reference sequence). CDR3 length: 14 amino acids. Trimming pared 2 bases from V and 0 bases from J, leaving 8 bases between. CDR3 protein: CASSLRRGSYEQYF. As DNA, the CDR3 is TGTGCCAGCAGTTTAAGGCGGGGCTCCTACGAGCAGTACTTC.

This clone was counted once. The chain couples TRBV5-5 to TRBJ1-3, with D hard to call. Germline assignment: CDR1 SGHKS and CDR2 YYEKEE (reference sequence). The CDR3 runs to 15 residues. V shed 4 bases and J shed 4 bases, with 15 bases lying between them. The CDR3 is CASSPGVGLGNTIYF. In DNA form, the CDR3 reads TGTGCCAGCAGCCCCGGAGTAGGCCTCGGAAACACCATATATTTT.

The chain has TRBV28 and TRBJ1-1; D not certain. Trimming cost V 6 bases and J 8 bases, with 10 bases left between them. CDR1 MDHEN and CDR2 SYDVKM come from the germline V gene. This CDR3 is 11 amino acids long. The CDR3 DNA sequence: TGTGCCAGCAGCACCCTGGTGGAAGCTTTCTTT. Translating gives CASSTLVEAFF.

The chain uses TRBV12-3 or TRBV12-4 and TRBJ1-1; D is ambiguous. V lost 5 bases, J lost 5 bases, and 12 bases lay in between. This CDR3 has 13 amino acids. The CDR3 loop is CASSPSWETEAFF. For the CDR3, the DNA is TGTGCCAGCAGTCCCAGTTGGGAGACTGAAGCTTTCTTT.

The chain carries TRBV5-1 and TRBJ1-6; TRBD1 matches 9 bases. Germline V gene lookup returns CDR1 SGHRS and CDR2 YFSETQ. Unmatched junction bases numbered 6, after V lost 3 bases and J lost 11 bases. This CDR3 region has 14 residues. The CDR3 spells CASSWGQGRPPLHF. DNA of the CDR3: TGCGCCAGCAGCTGGGGACAGGGACGTCCACCCCTCCACTTT. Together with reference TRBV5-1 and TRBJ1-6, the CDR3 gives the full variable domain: KAGVTQTPRYLIKTRGQQVTLSCSPISGHRSVSWYQQTPGQGLQFLFEYFSETQRNKGNFPGRFSGRQFSNSRSEMNVSTLELGDSALYLCASSWGQGRPPLHFGNGTRLTVT.

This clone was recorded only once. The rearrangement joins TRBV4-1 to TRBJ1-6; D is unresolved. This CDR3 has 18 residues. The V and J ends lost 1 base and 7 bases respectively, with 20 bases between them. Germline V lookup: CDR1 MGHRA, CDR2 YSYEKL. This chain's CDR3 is CASSQGRPLSQGNSPLHF. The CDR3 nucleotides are TGCGCCAGCAGCCAAGGTAGACCCCTGAGCCAAGGGAATTCACCCCTCCACTTT.

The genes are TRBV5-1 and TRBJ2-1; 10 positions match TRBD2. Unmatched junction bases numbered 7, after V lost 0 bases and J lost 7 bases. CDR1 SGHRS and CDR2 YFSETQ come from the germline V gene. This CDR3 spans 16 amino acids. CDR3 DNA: TGCGCCAGCAGCTTGGGGGCTAGCGGGAGAGTAAATGAGCAGTTCTTC. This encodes CASSLGASGRVNEQFF.

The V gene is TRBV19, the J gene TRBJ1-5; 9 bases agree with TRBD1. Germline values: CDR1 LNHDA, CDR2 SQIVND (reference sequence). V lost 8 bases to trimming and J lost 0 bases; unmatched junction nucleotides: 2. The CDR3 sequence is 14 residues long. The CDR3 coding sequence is TGTGCCAGTCGACAGGGGGTTAGCAATCAGCCCCAGCATTTT. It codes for CASRQGVSNQPQHF.

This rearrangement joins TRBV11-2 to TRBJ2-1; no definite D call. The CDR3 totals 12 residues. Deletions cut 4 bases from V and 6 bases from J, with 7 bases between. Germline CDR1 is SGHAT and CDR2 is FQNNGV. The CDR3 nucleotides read TGTGCCAGCAGCTCAAAGGGCAATGAGCAGTTCTTC. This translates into CASSSKGNEQFF.

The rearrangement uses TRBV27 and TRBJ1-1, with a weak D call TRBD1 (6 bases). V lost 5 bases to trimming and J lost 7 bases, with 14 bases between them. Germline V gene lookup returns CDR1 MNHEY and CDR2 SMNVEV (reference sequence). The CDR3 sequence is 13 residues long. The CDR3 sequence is CASSTSGVGEAFF. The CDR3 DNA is TGTGCCAGCAGTACTTCAGGGGTAGGTGAAGCTTTCTTT.

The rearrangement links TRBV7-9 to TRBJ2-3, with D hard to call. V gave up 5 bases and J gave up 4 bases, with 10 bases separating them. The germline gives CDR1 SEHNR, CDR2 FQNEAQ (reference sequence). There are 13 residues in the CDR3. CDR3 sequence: CASSGRTADTQYF. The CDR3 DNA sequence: TGTGCCAGCAGCGGACGGACGGCAGATACGCAGTATTTT.

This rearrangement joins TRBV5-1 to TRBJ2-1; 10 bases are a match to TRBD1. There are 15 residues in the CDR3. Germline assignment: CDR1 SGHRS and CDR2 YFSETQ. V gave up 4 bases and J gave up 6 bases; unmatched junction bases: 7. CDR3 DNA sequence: TGCGCCAGCAGCCCACCGGGACAGGGGCCCAATGAGCAGTTCTTC. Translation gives CASSPPGQGPNEQFF.

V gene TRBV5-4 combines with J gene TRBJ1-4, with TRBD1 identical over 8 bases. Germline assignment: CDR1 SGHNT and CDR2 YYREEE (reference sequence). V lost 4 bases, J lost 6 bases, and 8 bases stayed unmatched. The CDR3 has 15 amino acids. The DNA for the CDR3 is TGTGCCAGCAGCCGACCGACAGGGGACCATGAAAAACTGTTTTTT. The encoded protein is CASSRPTGDHEKLFF.

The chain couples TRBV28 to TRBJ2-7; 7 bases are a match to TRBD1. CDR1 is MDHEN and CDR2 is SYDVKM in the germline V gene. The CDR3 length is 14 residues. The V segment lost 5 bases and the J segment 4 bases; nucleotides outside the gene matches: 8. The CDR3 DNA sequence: TGTGCCAGCAGTAAGGGACAGCCGAAGTACGAGCAGTACTTC. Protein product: CASSKGQPKYEQYF.

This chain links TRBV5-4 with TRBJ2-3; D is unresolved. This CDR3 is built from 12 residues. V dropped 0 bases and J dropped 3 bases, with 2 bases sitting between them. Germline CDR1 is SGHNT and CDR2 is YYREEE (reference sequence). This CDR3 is CASSLETDTQYF. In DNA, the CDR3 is TGTGCCAGCAGCTTGGAGACAGATACGCAGTATTTT.

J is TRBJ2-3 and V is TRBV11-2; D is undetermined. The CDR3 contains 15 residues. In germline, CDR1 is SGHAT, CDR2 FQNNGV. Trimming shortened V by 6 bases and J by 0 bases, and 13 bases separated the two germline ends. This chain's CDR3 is CASSPATRSTDTQYF. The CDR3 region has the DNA TGTGCCAGCAGTCCGGCTACCCGAAGCACAGATACGCAGTATTTT.

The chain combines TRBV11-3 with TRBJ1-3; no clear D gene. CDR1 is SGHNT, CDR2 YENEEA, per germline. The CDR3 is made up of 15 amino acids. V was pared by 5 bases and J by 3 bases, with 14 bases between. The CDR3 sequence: CASSARTGGGNTIYF. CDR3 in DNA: TGTGCCAGCAGCGCCCGTACGGGCGGTGGAAACACCATATATTTT.

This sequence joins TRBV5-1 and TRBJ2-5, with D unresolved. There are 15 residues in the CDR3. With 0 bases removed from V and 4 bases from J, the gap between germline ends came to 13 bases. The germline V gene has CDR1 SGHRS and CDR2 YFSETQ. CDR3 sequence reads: CASSLEGTESETQYF. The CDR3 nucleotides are TGCGCCAGCAGCTTGGAGGGAACAGAATCAGAGACCCAGTACTTC.

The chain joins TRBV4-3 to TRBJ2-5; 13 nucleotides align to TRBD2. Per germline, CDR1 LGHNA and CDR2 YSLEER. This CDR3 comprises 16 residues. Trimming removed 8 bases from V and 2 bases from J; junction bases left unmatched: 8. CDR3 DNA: TGCGCCAGCGCGAAGGGACTAGCGGGGATACAAGAGACCCAGTACTTC. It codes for CASAKGLAGIQETQYF.

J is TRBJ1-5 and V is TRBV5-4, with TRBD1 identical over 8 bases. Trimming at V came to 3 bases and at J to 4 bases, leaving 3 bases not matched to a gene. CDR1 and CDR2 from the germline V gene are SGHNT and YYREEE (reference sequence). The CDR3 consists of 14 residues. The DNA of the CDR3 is TGTGCCAGCAGCTATCGACAGGGGAATCAGCCCCAGCATTTT. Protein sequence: CASSYRQGNQPQHF.

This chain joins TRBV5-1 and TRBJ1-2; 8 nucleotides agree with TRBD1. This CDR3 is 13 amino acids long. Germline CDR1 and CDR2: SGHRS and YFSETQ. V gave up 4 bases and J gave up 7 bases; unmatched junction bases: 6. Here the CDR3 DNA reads TGCGCCAGCAGCCTGACAGGGGAGCTTGGCTACACCTTC. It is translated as CASSLTGELGYTF.

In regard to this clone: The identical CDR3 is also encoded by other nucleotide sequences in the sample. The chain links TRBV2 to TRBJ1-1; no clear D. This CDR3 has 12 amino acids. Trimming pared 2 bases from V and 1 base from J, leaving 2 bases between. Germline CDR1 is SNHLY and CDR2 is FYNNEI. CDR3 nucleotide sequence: TGTGCCAGCAGTGAATGGAACACTGAAGCTTTCTTT. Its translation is CASSEWNTEAFF.

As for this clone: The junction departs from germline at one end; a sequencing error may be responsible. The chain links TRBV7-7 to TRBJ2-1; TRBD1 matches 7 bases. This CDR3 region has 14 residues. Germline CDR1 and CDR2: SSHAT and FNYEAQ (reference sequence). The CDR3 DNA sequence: TGTGCTAGCAGCCCGACGACAGGGTTGGATGAGCAGTTCTTC. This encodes CASSPTTGLDEQFF.

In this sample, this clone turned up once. The CDR3 DNA follows: TGTGCCACCAGCAGAGATCTTGAATCCAGGTTGGGTCCGGCCCAGCATTTT. Protein: CATSRDLESRLGPAQHF. The chain employs TRBV15 and TRBJ1-5, with D hard to call. CDR1 and CDR2 (germline): LNHNV, YYDKDF (reference sequence). Deletions cut 0 bases from V and 11 bases from J, with 23 bases between. This CDR3 has 17 amino acids.

CDR3 in amino acids: CAWGDRVPYGEKLFF. The CDR3 bases are TGTGCCTGGGGGGACAGGGTCCCCTATGGTGAAAAACTGTTTTTT. The V and J genes are TRBV30 and TRBJ1-4; 9 nucleotides line up with TRBD1. The trim removed 5 bases at V and 7 bases at J, leaving 11 bases unmatched. The CDR3 length is 15 residues. The germline V gene encodes CDR1 GTSNPN and CDR2 SVGIG (reference sequence). The full variable domain, completed using reference TRBV30 and TRBJ1-4, is SQTIHQWPATLVQPVGSPLSLECTVEGTSNPNLYWYRQAAGRGLQLLFYSVGIGQISSEVPQNLSASRPQDRQFILSSKKLLLSDSGFYLCAWGDRVPYGEKLFFGSGTQLSVL.

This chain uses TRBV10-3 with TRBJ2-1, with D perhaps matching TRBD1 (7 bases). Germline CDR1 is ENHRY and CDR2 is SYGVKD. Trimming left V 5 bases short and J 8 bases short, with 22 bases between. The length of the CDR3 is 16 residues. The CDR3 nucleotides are TGTGCCATCAGTACGTCCGCGGAGGGGGCCTGGGATGAGCAGTTCTTC. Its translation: CAISTSAEGAWDEQFF.